This TCR beta chain was documented in a study of T cells in women clearing cervical HPV infection. Study information: Women with histologically confirmed HPV16-related CIN3 or worse, 2 with invasive cancer, served as cases. Controls were women whose single incident HPV16 infection cleared within 12 months without precancer or cancer. Case blood drawn at lesion detection; control blood after infection cleared. Findings and caveats of the study: Repertoire richness, not evenness, was significantly elevated in CIN3+ cases versus controls.

To note about this clone: Antigen specificity is unknown. The read gets to within 3 residues of the CDR3 end, and the germline J gene fills in the rest.

The CDR3 is 13 residues long. Germline assignment: CDR1 DFQATT and CDR2 SNEGSKA (reference sequence). Trimming took 6 bases from V and 2 from J, leaving 13 bases between them. The repertoire was sequenced with immunoSEQ multiplex PCR; TCRdb's copy has only in-frame clones and lacks some. The sample totals over 45,000 clones. The sequencing sample was made of blood buffy coat. The rearrangement links TRBV20-1 to TRBJ2-5; D not certain. The source is a woman aged 18 to 75 with a cervical HPV16 infection that either progressed to CIN3+ or cleared (not recorded which). CDR3 in amino acids: CSADSPGQETQYF. The part of the CDR3 DNA that was read is TGCAGTGCAGATAGCCCGGGTCAAGAGACC.